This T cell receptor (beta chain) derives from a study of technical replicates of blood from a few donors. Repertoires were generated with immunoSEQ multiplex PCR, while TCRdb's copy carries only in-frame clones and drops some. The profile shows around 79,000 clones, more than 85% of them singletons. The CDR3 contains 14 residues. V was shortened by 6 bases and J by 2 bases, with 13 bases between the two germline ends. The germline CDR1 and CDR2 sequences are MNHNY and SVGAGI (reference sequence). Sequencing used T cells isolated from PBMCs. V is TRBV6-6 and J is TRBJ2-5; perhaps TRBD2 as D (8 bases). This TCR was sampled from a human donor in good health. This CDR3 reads CASRQGTRQETQYF. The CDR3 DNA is TGTGCCAGCAGACAGGGGACTAGACAAGAGACCCAGTACTTC.